This T cell receptor beta chain was recovered during a study of long-term antiretroviral therapy in people with HIV. Study findings and constraints: Pre-ART clonal expansion yielded clones that dominated the repertoire at all time points.

HIV-positive participants all received treatment in the United States. Sequencing relied on immunoSEQ assay v3.0, run at survey level. TCRdb's copy holds only in-frame clones and misses some; the assay was immunoSEQ multiplex PCR. The sample consists of about 28,000 clones, over 90% of them appearing once. About this clone: What it binds is not known.

V gave up 7 bases and J gave up 9 bases, with 9 bases separating them. CDR3 length: 11 residues. Germline CDR1 SNHLY, CDR2 FYNNEI. The chain has TRBV2 and TRBJ2-2, with unresolved D. The sequences come from unsorted PBMCs, collected 5.3 years after starting antiretroviral therapy. The clonotype was recovered from a man in his forties or fifties with HIV. CDR3 coding DNA: TGTGCCAGCATAAGGGCGAGGGAGCTGTTTTTT. Protein: CASIRARELFF.